This TCR beta chain was profiled in a study of blood T cells in healthy people across ages. A remark on this clonotype: The antigen is not known.

Study-wide findings and caveats: The unsorted PBMCs prevented any conclusive comparison of naive versus antigen-experienced cells. Unknown donor CMV status possibly confounded expanded clonotype changes.

The V gene's germline CDR1 is DFQATT and CDR2 SNEGSKA (reference sequence). The CDR3 totals 13 residues. A second 7 to 11 cycle PCR used barcoded and J-beta primers. A minimum of 3 million CDR3-containing paired-end reads was obtained for each sample. MiXCR, run by TCRdb on the 5' RACE reads, gives a single entry per CDR3 protein. The sample yields about 1.8 million distinct CDR3 sequences, less than 50% seen once. The chain couples TRBV20-1 to TRBJ2-7; D gene ambiguous. The closer fit of TRBJ2-4 to the DNA end suggests the J call may be wrong. Specimen: blood. The sequence was collected from a middle-aged woman in good health. The CDR3 sequence: CSATFKGLDIQYF. The CDR3, as DNA: TGCAGTGCTACCTTTAAAGGATTGGACATTCAGTACTTC.